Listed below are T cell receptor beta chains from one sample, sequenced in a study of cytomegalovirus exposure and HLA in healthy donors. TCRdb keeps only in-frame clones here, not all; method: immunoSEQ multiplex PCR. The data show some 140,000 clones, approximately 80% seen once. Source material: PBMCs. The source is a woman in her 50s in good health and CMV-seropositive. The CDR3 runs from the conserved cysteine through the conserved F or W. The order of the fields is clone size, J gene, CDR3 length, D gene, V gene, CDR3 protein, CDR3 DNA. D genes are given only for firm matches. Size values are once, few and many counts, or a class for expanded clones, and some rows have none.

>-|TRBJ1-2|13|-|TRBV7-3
CASSPTGLRGYTF
TGTGCCAGCAGCCCTACGGGGTTGAGGGGCTACACCTTC
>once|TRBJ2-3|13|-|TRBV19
CASSPGFTDTQYF
TGTGCCAGTAGTCCGGGTTTCACAGATACGCAGTATTTT
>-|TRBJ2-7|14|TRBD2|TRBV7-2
CASSTTAGDYEQYF
TGTGCCAGCAGCACCACAGCGGGGGACTACGAGCAGTACTTC
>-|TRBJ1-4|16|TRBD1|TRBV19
CASSSGGTVVNEKLFF
TGTGCCAGTAGCTCAGGGGGGACAGTCGTAAATGAAAAACTGTTTTTT
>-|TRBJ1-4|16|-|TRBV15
CATRELGSLGREKLFF
TGTGCCACCAGGGAGTTAGGTAGTCTCGGTCGGGAAAAACTGTTTTTT
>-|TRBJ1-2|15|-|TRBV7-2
CASSLYRMQGFGYTF
TGTGCCAGCAGTTTATACAGGATGCAAGGGTTCGGCTACACCTTC
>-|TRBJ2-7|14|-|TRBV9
CASSADNREEEQYF
TGTGCCAGCAGCGCGGATAACAGGGAAGAAGAGCAGTACTTC
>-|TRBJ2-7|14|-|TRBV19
CASSIEPGSYEQYF
TGTGCCAGTAGTATAGAGCCAGGGTCCTACGAGCAGTACTTC
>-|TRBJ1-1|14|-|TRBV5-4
CASSLEGGGSPAFF
TGTGCCAGCAGCTTGGAGGGAGGGGGTTCCCCAGCTTTCTTT
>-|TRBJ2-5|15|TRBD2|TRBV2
CASGRRSSGQETQYF
TGTGCCAGCGGGAGAAGATCTAGCGGTCAAGAGACCCAGTACTTC
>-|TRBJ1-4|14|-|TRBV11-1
CASSSGGWAEKLFF
TGTGCCAGCAGCTCGGGGGGCTGGGCTGAAAAACTGTTTTTT
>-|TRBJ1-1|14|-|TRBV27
CASRTGTLNTEAFF
TGTGCCAGCAGAACCGGGACACTGAACACTGAAGCTTTCTTT
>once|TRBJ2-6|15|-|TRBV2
CAQSRASSGANVLTF
TGTGCCCAGAGCAGGGCCTCCTCTGGGGCCAACGTCCTGACTTTC
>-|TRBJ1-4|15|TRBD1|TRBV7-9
CASSLGTGENEKLFF
TGTGCCAGCAGCTTAGGGACAGGGGAGAATGAAAAACTGTTTTTT
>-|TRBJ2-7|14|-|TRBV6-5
CASREVKGGYEQYF
TGTGCCAGCAGGGAGGTAAAGGGCGGGTACGAGCAGTACTTC
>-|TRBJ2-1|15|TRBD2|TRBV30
CAWSVLSGGAAEQFF
TGTGCCTGGAGTGTATTGAGCGGGGGGGCGGCTGAGCAGTTCTTC
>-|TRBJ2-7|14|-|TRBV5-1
CASSLDREVWEQYF
TGCGCCAGCAGCTTGGACAGGGAAGTATGGGAGCAGTACTTC